This TCR beta chain was identified during a study of blood T cell repertoires in COVID-19. On the study more broadly: Material from acute and convalescent COVID-19 was sourced from the United States, Italy and Spain. PBMCs, B-cell-depleted T cells, or T cells provided the cDNA or gDNA that made up the material.

Per the study methods: Nucleated cell counts were estimated from reference gene primer amplification. TCRdb's copy holds only in-frame clones and misses some; the assay was immunoSEQ multiplex PCR. The V and J calls and clone size come from that table; D and trimming were worked out from the DNA. The data hold 45,000 to 75,000 clones, with just over 85% observed a single time. The sequence was obtained from a man aged 55 to 70 with acute or convalescent COVID-19. Sequenced material: peripheral blood.

CDR3 region: CASRLAGGQPETQYF. The DNA for the CDR3 is TGTGCCAGCAGACTAGCGGGAGGGCAACCGGAGACCCAGTACTTC. The V call is TRBV28, the J call TRBJ2-5, with 13 bases aligning to TRBD2. The CDR3 runs to 15 residues. V lost 6 bases to trimming and J lost 5 bases; unmatched junction nucleotides: 6. Germline V gene sequence: CDR1 MDHEN, CDR2 SYDVKM.